The 5 T cell receptor beta chains listed next were all sequenced from one sample in a study of CD8 T cells in Susac syndrome. Random hexamers primed reverse transcription of about 0.45 to 1 ug RNA. TCRdb ran MiXCR on the immunoSEQ multiplex PCR reads and lists one entry per CDR3 protein. The sample has roughly 400,000 distinct CDR3 sequences, more than 70% seen once; the top ten hold about 0.12%. The specimen sequenced was CD8+ T cells from PBMCs. These receptor sequences come from a human donor with multiple sclerosis.

The chain carries TRBV7-8 and TRBJ2-1; 14 nucleotides agree with TRBD2. J gave up 7 bases and V 4 bases, and 3 bases lay outside the gene matches. The CDR3 spans 15 residues. Germline CDR1 and CDR2: SGHVS and FQNEAQ. The CDR3 sequence: CASSWGLAGVNEQFF. The CDR3 DNA reads TGTGCCAGCAGCTGGGGACTAGCGGGAGTTAATGAGCAGTTCTTC.

This chain connects TRBV4-1 to TRBJ2-4, with 9 bases that match TRBD2. V lost 3 bases to trimming and J lost 8 bases; unmatched junction nucleotides: 8. Germline V gives CDR1 MGHRA, CDR2 YSYEKL. This CDR3 has 15 residues. The CDR3 loop reads CASSHAGLAEDIQYF. CDR3 in DNA: TGCGCCAGCAGCCATGCGGGACTAGCAGAAGACATTCAGTACTTC.

The J gene is TRBJ2-6, the V gene TRBV28, with 9 bases identical to TRBD1. The CDR3 runs 16 residues. Unmatched junction bases numbered 4, after V lost 7 bases and J lost 0 bases. CDR1 is MDHEN and CDR2 is SYDVKM in the germline V gene. The CDR3 bases are TGTGCCAGCAAGGGGACAGGGCCCTCTGGGGCCAACGTCCTGACTTTC. Residues: CASKGTGPSGANVLTF.

The rearrangement joins TRBV4-1 to TRBJ2-1; 7 bases are a match to TRBD2. V was pared by 1 base and J by 8 bases, with 8 bases of the junction left unmatched. The CDR3 consists of 15 residues. CDR1 is MGHRA and CDR2 is YSYEKL in the germline V gene. Here the CDR3 reads CASSQGGGPGDEQFF. For the CDR3, the DNA is TGCGCCAGCAGCCAAGGGGGAGGGCCAGGCGATGAGCAGTTCTTC.

This clonotype turned up a few times. The gene calls are TRBV6-5 and TRBJ2-3, with unresolved D. Germline CDR1 and CDR2: MNHEY and SVGAGI. CDR3 length: 15 residues. Trimming pared 0 bases from V and 2 bases from J, leaving 9 bases between. The CDR3, as DNA: TGTGCCAGCAGTTACTCGGGCAGGTCCACAGATACGCAGTATTTT. Protein: CASSYSGRSTDTQYF.